The source of this TCR beta chain is a study of cytomegalovirus exposure and HLA in healthy donors. The PCR ran on 60 Vbeta and 13 Jbeta primers. Generated by immunoSEQ multiplex PCR, the TCRdb table keeps only in-frame clones and is missing some. The top ten hold 1.9% of the sample, which has approximately 72,000 clones, almost 85% seen once. The CDR3 loop spans 17 amino acids. Losses at the gene ends were 5 bases for V and 6 bases for J; bases not matched to a gene: 11. Germline CDR1 MNHEY, CDR2 SMNVEV (reference sequence). The sequence was obtained from a man younger than 35 in good health and CMV-seronegative. Sequencing used PBMCs. The chain joins TRBV27 to TRBJ2-5; 14 positions agree with TRBD2. CDR3 protein: CASSPLPTSGGAKTQYF. CDR3 bases: TGTGCCAGCAGTCCACTACCGACTAGCGGGGGGGCGAAGACCCAGTACTTC.